One sample yielded the 17 T cell receptor beta chains listed below, sequenced in a study of OX40 agonist ivuxolimab in advanced cancers. Clones were read by immunoSEQ multiplex PCR, and TCRdb kept only the in-frame ones, dropping some. Among approximately 61,000 clones listed, 90% to 95% were seen once. The sample in question was CD4+ or CD8+ T cells sorted from blood, obtained in a trial of the OX40 agonist ivuxolimab. The source of these receptors is an adult with an advanced solid tumor such as melanoma, head and neck, liver or kidney cancer.

The chain carries TRBV2 and TRBJ1-6; 11 nucleotides line up with TRBD1. The CDR3 consists of 13 residues. Germline CDR1 SNHLY, CDR2 FYNNEI. V was pared by 8 bases and J by 7 bases, with 1 base of the junction left unmatched. The CDR3 coding sequence is TGTGCCAGCCGGACAGGGGGCAATTCACCCCTCCACTTT. Translated, it gives CASRTGGNSPLHF. Complete variable domain (other parts from reference TRBV2 and TRBJ1-6): EPEVTQTPSHQVTQMGQEVILRCVPISNHLYFYWYRQILGQKVEFLVSFYNNEISEKSEIFDDQFSVERPDGSNFTLKIRSTKLEDSAMYFCASRTGGNSPLHFGNGTRLTVT.

A few counts support this clone. CDR3 amino acids: CARSGRAGVNEKLFF. The CDR3 bases are TGTGCCAGAAGCGGACGGGCAGGGGTTAATGAAAAACTGTTTTTT. V gene TRBV7-5 combines with J gene TRBJ1-4; TRBD1, the table's D call, lacks a check against the DNA. TRBV7-5 is tagged as a pseudogene. CDR3 length: 15 residues.

The chain has TRBV29-1 and TRBJ2-7; maybe TRBD2 (5 bases). The CDR3 sequence is 11 residues long. The germline V and J ends were trimmed by 4 bases and 4 bases, with 8 bases remaining between them. In germline, CDR1 is SQVTM, CDR2 ANQGSEA. The DNA of the CDR3 is TGCAGCGTTGTGGGGAGATACGAGCAGTACTTC. It codes for CSVVGRYEQYF.

This chain uses TRBV28 with TRBJ1-1, with D uncertain. CDR3 size: 14 residues. Trimming pared 3 bases from V and 1 base from J, leaving 9 bases between. From germline, CDR1 is MDHEN and CDR2 SYDVKM. The DNA for the CDR3 is TGTGCCAGCAGTTTCTACGAGAAGAACACTGAAGCTTTCTTT. Amino acid sequence: CASSFYEKNTEAFF.

The chain carries TRBV28 and TRBJ1-1, with D unresolved. Germline values: CDR1 MDHEN, CDR2 SYDVKM. The CDR3 is 13 amino acids. Between the trimmed V and J ends, which lost 7 bases and 1 base, there was a span of 10 bases. The CDR3: CASINTQNTEAFF. CDR3 nucleotide sequence: TGTGCCAGCATCAATACACAGAACACTGAAGCTTTCTTT.

A few counts support this clone. V and J are TRBV30 and TRBJ1-2; D is unresolved. V shed 7 bases and J shed 4 bases, with 13 bases lying between them. CDR1 and CDR2 (germline): GTSNPN, SVGIG (reference sequence). The CDR3 spans 12 residues. The CDR3 reads CAFGLDFYGYTF. CDR3 bases: TGTGCCTTCGGACTGGACTTCTATGGCTACACCTTC.

This chain connects TRBV11-2 to TRBJ2-7; 8 nucleotides align to TRBD2. This CDR3 is built from 15 residues. V gave up 4 bases and J gave up 2 bases; unmatched junction bases: 7. CDR1 and CDR2 from the germline V gene are SGHAT and FQNNGV. CDR3 nucleotide sequence: TGTGCCAGCAGCTCTGAGCGGGAGCCCACCTACGAGCAGTACTTC. Its translation is CASSSEREPTYEQYF.

The rearrangement joins TRBV10-3 to TRBJ2-2; 7 bases line up with TRBD1. This CDR3 has 14 amino acids. Unmatched junction bases numbered 2, after V lost 6 bases and J lost 1 base. CDR1 and CDR2 (germline): ENHRY, SYGVKD. In nucleotides, the CDR3 is TGTGCCATCAGGGGGACAGAGAACACCGGGGAGCTGTTTTTT. Protein: CAIRGTENTGELFF.

The CDR3 reads CSVSQGYEQFF. In DNA, the CDR3 is TGCAGCGTCTCACAGGGATATGAGCAGTTCTTC. The rearrangement joins TRBV29-1 to TRBJ2-1, with a weak D call TRBD1 (6 bases). Germline V gives CDR1 SQVTM, CDR2 ANQGSEA. This CDR3 has 11 residues. V was trimmed by 6 bases and J by 8 bases, leaving 11 bases between them.

This chain links TRBV30 with TRBJ1-5; D not resolved. V was shortened by 0 bases and J by 0 bases, with 15 bases between the two germline ends. Germline CDR1 GTSNPN, CDR2 SVGIG (reference sequence). The CDR3 loop spans 17 amino acids. CDR3 sequence (DNA): TGTGCCTGGAGTGTGGCACGTTCGGGCTATAGCAATCAGCCCCAGCATTTT. Translated: CAWSVARSGYSNQPQHF.

This clone was counted a few times. The chain recombines TRBV7-8 with TRBJ2-3; 8 bases align to TRBD2. CDR1 and CDR2 from the germline V gene are SGHVS and FQNEAQ. V shed 1 base, J shed 3 bases, and the junction held 12 bases outside the gene matches. The CDR3 has 18 amino acids. CDR3 DNA sequence: TGTGCCAGCAGCTTAGTTCTCGGCGCTAGCGGGCGAACAGATACGCAGTATTTT. Translation gives CASSLVLGASGRTDTQYF.

This sequence joins TRBV19 and TRBJ2-2; 8 bases line up with TRBD1. CDR1 LNHDA and CDR2 SQIVND come from the germline V gene (reference sequence). The CDR3 runs to 16 residues. V shed 1 base and J 3 bases; nucleotides not matched to a gene: 4. For the CDR3, the DNA is TGTGCCAGTAGTATAGTAGGACAGGGACACACCGGGGAGCTGTTTTTT. Translating it yields CASSIVGQGHTGELFF.

The chain links TRBV5-1 to TRBJ2-7, with TRBD2 as a possible D gene (6 bases). The CDR3 sequence is 13 residues long. Germline CDR1 is SGHRS and CDR2 is YFSETQ. Trimming shortened V by 4 bases and J by 7 bases, and 15 bases separated the two germline ends. The CDR3 loop is CASSPLGGKEQYF. DNA of the CDR3: TGCGCCAGCAGCCCCCTAGGCGGGAAGGAGCAGTACTTC.

The chain joins TRBV25-1 to TRBJ2-5, with 7 positions matching TRBD1. The CDR3 runs to 14 residues. Per germline, CDR1 MGHDK and CDR2 SYGVNS. The ends lost 6 bases at V and 2 bases at J; junction bases unmatched: 6. The CDR3 sequence: CASRDGQAQETQYF. Written as DNA, the CDR3 is TGTGCCAGCAGAGACGGACAGGCTCAAGAGACCCAGTACTTC.

The chain has TRBV7-2 and TRBJ1-1, with D possibly TRBD1 on 6 matching bases. Germline lookup yields CDR1 SGHTA and CDR2 FQGNSA. Trimming left V 1 base short and J 10 bases short, with 16 bases between. The length of the CDR3 is 14 residues. The CDR3 loop is CASSLEGGFSGAFF. In nucleotides, the CDR3 is TGTGCCAGCAGCTTAGAAGGGGGATTTAGTGGAGCTTTCTTT.

This chain joins TRBV5-5 and TRBJ2-2; TRBD1 is a possible D gene (6 bases). V dropped 2 bases and J dropped 5 bases, with 13 bases sitting between them. This CDR3 spans 15 amino acids. The germline CDR1 and CDR2 sequences are SGHKS and YYEKEE (reference sequence). CDR3 residues: CASSLTGLDTGELFF. The CDR3 coding sequence is TGTGCCAGCAGCTTAACAGGGCTCGATACCGGGGAGCTGTTTTTT.

This clone has only one observation. The chain combines TRBV21-1 with TRBJ2-4. TRBV21-1 is a pseudogene segment. The CDR3 has 12 amino acids. This chain's CDR3 is CASSKEGQIQYF. CDR3 bases: TGTGCCAGCAGCAAAGAAGGGCAGATTCAGTACTTC.